This T cell receptor (beta chain) appears in the sequencing data of a study of blood T cell repertoires in COVID-19. Turning to the study itself: Sample material is recorded as cDNA or gDNA derived from T cells, B-cell-depleted T cells, or PBMCs.

The CDR3 runs 16 residues. V was clipped by 4 bases and J by 2 bases; unmatched bases: 7. In germline, CDR1 is LGHNA, CDR2 YSLEER. Libraries were prepared by immunoSEQ multiplex PCR; TCRdb keeps only in-frame clonotypes and omits some of them. There are approximately 170,000 clones in the sample; around 80% occur only once, and roughly 8% lies in the top ten. The chain is built from TRBV4-3 and TRBJ2-3, with 9 bases that match TRBD2. The sequenced material came from PBMCs or T cells enriched from blood (not recorded which). This TCR came from a woman aged 45-59 years who had recovered from COVID-19. The DNA for the CDR3 is TGCGCCAGCAGCCCGGCGCCTAGCGGGGACACAGATACGCAGTATTTT. It specifies CASSPAPSGDTDTQYF.